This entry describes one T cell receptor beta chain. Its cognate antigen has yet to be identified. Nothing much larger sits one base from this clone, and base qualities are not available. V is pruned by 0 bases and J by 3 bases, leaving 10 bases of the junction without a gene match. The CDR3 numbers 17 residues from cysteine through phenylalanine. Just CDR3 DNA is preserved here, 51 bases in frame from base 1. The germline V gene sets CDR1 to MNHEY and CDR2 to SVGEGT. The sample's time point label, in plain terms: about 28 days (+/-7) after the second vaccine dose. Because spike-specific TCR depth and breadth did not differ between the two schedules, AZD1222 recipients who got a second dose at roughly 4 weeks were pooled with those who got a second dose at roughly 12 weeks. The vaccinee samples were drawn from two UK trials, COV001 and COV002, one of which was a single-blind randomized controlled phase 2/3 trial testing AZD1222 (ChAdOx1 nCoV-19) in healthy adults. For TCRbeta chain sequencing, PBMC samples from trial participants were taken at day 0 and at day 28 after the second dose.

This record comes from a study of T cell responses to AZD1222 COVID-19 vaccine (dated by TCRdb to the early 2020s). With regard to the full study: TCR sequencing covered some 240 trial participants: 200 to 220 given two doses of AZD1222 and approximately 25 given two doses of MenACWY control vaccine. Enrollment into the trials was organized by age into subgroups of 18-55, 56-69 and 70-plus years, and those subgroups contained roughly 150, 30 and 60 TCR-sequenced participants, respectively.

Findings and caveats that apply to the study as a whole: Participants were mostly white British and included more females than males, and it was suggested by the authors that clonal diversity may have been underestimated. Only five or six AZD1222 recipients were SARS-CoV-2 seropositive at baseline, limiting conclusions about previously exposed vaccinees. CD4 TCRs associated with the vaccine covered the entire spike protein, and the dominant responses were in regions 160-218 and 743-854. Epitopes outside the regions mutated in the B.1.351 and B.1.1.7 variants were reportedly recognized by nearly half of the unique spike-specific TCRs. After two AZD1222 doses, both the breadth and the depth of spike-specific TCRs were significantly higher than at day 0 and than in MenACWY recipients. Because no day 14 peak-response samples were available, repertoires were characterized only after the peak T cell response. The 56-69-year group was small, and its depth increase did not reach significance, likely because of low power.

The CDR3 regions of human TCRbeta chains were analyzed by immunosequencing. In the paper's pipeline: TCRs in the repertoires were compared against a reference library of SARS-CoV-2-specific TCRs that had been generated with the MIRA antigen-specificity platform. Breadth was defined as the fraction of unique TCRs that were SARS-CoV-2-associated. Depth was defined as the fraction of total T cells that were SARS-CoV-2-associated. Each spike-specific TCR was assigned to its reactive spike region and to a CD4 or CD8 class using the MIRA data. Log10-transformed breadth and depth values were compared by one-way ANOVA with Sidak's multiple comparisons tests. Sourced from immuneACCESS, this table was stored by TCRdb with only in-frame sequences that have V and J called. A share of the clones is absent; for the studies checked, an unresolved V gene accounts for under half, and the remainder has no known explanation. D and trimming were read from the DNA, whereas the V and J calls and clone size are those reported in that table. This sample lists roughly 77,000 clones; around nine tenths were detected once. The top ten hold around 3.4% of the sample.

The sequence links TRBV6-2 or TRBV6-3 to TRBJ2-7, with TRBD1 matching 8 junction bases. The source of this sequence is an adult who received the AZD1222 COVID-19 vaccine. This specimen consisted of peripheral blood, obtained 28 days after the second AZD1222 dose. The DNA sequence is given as TGTGCCAGCAGTTACTCCCTTGGACAGGGCGTCTTCTACGAGCAGTACTTC. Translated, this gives CASSYSLGQGVFYEQYF.